This TCR beta chain was obtained from a study of shared clonotypes between healthy human individuals (dated by TCRdb to the early 2020s). For the study in its entirety: Three men and two women, aged 18 to 49 years, made up the cohort. To estimate repertoire size and how much clonotype sharing occurs between individuals, the study deeply sequenced the blood TCR repertoires of about 5 healthy adults. Different laboratories and diverse techniques were used to prepare libraries and sequence TCR repertoires, to increase sequencing depth and limit assay-specific biases. Leukapheresis yielded between about 0.8 and 9.5 billion PBMCs per donor. Results the study describes overall, beyond this receptor: The small number of donors limited the genetic and exposure-history diversity represented. Sampling was restricted to blood, and TCR repertoires in tissue are likely to differ from TCR repertoires in blood. Pairwise subsampling led to the expectation that sequencing depth would affect the degree of clonotype sharing among donors.

Using the deep immunoSEQ assay, TCR CDR3 regions were amplified from genomic DNA by multiplex PCR. Extracted genomic DNA from each cell subset was distributed evenly across all wells of several immunoSEQ 96-well plates, and each plate was treated as a replicate. For unsorted PBMC, approximately 300 ng of genomic DNA, equivalent to 30,000 to 35,000 T cell genomes, went into each replicate PCR. Unsorted PBMC genomic DNA was sequenced across ten immunoSEQ deep assay plates. Purified libraries were measured with a Qubit 3.0 fluorometer, size-checked on a Bioanalyzer 2100, and measured again with the KAPA Library Quantification kit. A separate single-read 150-cycle Illumina NextSeq 550 flow cell was used to sequence each immunoSEQ 96-well plate. The source study handled its data this way. Because the immunoSEQ output included only junctional sequences and no quality scores, the filtering could not be the same as the filtering used for full-length reads. To assign V/J genes and CDR3, sequences were annotated using PyIR, a Python wrapper for IgBLAST v1.9, with IMGT germline references. Any read was removed if the V/J assignment was weak (E-value above 1e-6), the CDR3 was missing, or the read contained stop codons, out-of-frame junctions, or ambiguous translated residues. V3J clonotypes were defined by identical inferred V gene, J gene, and CDR3 amino acid sequence. To compute the percentage overlap between repertoires, the number of shared unique clonotypes was divided by the size of the smaller repertoire. Repertoire richness was assessed with RTK rarefaction, the Chao1 estimator, and Recon v2.1 estimates of unobserved clonotypes. Not all clones reach the TCRdb copy of this immuneACCESS table, which keeps in-frame sequences only. Checked studies attribute under half of the gap to unresolved V genes and leave the rest unexplained. The V and J calls and the clone size are those of that table, but D and trimming were determined from the DNA. In all, the sample holds about 490,000 clones, and 65% to 80% of those were seen once. In total, the top ten clones hold about an eighth of the sample.

Points on this clone: Its target antigen remains unknown. This clone may be a read error of a much larger clone one base away. Other DNA sequences from this sample encode an identical CDR3 as well.

The donors were healthy, HIV-negative adults who had no recently reported acute infections or vaccinations. Only Caucasian adults living in Nashville, Tennessee, USA were represented among the donors. For unsorted samples, some 87 million PBMCs were counted, and genomic DNA was extracted using the QIAamp DNA Blood Mini kit. After blood collection by leukapheresis, PBMCs were isolated using Ficoll-Histopaque density gradient centrifugation and then cryopreserved in the vapor phase of liquid nitrogen. As encoded in the germline V gene, CDR1 is SGHNT while CDR2 is YENEEA. The CDR3 sequence holds 13 residues, the cysteine and phenylalanine included. Only the CDR3 part of the read is kept: 39 bases, read in frame from the first base.

The receptor was isolated from a woman between 40 and 50 years old in good health. Some clones in this sample may be carry-over from other donors' samples. Sequencing was carried out using PBMCs. The chain couples TRBV11-3 to TRBJ1-5; no D gene can be assigned with confidence. The nucleotide sequence is TGCGCCAGCAGCTTAGTCCGGAATCAGCCCCAGCATTTT. Protein translation: CASSLVRNQPQHF.